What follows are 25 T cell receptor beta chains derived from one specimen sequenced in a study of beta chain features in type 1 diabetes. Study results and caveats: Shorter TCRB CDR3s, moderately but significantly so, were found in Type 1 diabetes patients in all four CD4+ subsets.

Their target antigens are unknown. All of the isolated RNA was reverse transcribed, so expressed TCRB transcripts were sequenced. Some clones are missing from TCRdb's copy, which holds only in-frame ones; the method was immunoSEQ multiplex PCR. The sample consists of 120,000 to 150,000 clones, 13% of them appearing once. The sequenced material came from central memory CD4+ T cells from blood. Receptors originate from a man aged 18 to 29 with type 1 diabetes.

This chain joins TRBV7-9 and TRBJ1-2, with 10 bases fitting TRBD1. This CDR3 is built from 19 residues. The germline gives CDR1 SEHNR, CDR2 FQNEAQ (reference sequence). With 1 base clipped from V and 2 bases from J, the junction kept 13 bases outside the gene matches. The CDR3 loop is CASSLEVTGTGVSNYGYTF. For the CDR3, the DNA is TGTGCCAGCAGCTTAGAAGTCACTGGGACAGGGGTCTCGAACTATGGCTACACCTTC.

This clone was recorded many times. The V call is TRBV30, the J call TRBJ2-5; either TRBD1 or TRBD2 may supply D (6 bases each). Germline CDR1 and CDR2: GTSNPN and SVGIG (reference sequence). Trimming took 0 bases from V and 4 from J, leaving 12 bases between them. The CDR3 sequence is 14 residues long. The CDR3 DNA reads TGTGCCTGGAGTGTACGATGGGGGGCAGAGACCCAGTACTTC. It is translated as CAWSVRWGAETQYF.

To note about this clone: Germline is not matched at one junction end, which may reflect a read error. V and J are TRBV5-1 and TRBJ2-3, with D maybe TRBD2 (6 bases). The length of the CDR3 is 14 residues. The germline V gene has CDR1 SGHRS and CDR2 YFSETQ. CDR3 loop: CACSSGTSTDTQYF. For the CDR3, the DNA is TGCGCCTGCAGCAGTGGGACTAGCACAGATACGCAGTATTTT. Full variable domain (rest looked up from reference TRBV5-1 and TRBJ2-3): KAGVTQTPRYLIKTRGQQVTLSCSPISGHRSVSWYQQTPGQGLQFLFEYFSETQRNKGNFPGRFSGRQFSNSRSEMNVSTLELGDSALYLCACSSGTSTDTQYFGPGTRLTVL.

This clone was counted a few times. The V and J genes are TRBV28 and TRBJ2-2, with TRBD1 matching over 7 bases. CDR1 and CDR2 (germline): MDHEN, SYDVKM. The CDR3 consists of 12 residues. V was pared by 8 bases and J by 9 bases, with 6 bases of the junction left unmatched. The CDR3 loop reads CASLQGERELFF. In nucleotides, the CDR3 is TGTGCCAGCCTCCAGGGGGAGAGGGAGCTGTTTTTT.

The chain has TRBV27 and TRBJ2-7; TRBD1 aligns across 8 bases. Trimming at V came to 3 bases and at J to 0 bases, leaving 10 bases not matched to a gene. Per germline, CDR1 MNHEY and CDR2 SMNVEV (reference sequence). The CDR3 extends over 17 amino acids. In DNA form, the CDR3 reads TGTGCCAGCAGTTTCGCCCCGGGACAGGTGGGCTCCTACGAGCAGTACTTC. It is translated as CASSFAPGQVGSYEQYF.

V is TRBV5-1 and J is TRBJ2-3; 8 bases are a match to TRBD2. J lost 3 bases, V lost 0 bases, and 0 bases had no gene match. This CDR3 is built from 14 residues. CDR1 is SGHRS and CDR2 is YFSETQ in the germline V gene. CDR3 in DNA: TGCGCCAGCAGCTTGGAGCGGGGGACAGATACGCAGTATTTT. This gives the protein CASSLERGTDTQYF.

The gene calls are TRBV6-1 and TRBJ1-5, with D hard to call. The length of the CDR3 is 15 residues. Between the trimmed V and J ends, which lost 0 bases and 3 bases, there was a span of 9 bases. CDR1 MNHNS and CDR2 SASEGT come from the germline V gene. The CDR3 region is CASSEALGFNQPQHF. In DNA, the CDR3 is TGTGCCAGCAGTGAAGCGCTAGGGTTCAATCAGCCCCAGCATTTT.

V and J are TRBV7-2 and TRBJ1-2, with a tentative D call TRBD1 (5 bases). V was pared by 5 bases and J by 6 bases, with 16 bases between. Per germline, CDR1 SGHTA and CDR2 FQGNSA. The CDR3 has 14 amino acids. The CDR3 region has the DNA TGTGCCAGCAGCGGATACGCGGGACTCGATGGCTACACCTTC. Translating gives CASSGYAGLDGYTF.

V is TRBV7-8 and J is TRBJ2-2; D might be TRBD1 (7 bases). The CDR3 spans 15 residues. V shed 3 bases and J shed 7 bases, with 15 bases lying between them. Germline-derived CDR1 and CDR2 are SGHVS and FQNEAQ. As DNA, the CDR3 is TGTGCCAGCAGCTTTTTAGCAGGGGGAGGCGGGGAGCTGTTTTTT. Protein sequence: CASSFLAGGGGELFF.

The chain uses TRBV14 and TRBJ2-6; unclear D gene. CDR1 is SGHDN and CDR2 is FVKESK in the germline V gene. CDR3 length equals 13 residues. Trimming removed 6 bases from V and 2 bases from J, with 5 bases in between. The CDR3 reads CASSRAGANVLTF. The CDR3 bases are TGTGCCAGCAGTAGGGCTGGGGCCAACGTCCTGACTTTC.

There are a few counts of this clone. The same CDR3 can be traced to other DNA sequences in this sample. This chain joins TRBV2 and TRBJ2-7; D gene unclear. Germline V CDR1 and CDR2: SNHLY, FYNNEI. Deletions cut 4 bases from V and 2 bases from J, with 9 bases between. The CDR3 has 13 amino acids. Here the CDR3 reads CASSVSETYEQYF. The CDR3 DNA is TGTGCCAGCAGTGTATCTGAAACCTACGAGCAGTACTTC.

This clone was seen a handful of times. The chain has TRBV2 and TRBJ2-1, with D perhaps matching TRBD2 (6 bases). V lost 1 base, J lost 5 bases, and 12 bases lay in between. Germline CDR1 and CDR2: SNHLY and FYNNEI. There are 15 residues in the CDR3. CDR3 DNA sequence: TGTGCCAGCAGTGAAGGCCGCCGGACTAACAATGAGCAGTTCTTC. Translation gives CASSEGRRTNNEQFF. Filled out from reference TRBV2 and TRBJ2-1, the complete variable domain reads EPEVTQTPSHQVTQMGQEVILRCVPISNHLYFYWYRQILGQKVEFLVSFYNNEISEKSEIFDDQFSVERPDGSNFTLKIRSTKLEDSAMYFCASSEGRRTNNEQFFGPGTRLTVL.

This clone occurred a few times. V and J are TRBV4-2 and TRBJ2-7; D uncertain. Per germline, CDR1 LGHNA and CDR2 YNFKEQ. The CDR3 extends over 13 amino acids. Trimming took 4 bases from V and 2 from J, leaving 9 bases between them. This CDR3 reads CASSLDLPYEQYF. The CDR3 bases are TGTGCCAGCAGCCTTGACCTACCCTACGAGCAGTACTTC.

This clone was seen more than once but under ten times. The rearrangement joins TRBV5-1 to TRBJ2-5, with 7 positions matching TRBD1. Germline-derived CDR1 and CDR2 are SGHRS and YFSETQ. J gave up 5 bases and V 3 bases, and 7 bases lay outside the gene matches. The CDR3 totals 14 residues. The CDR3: CASSSQGKWETQYF. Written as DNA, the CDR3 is TGCGCCAGCAGCTCACAGGGGAAGTGGGAGACCCAGTACTTC.

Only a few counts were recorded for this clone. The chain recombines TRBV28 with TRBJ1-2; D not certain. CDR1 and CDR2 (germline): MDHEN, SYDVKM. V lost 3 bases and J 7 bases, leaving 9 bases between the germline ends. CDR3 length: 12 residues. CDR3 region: CASSFGFRGYTF. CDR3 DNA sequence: TGTGCCAGCAGTTTCGGGTTTCGTGGCTACACCTTC.

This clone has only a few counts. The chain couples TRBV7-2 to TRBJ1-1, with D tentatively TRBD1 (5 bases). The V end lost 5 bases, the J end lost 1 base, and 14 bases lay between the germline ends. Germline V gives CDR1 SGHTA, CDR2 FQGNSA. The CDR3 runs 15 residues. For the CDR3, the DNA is TGTGCCAGCAGCCTGTACGGGGGGACGAACACTGAAGCTTTCTTT. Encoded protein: CASSLYGGTNTEAFF.

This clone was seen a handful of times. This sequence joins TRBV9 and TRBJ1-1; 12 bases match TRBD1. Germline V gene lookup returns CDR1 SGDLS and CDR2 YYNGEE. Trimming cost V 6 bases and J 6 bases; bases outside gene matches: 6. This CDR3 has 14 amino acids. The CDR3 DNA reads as TGTGCCAGCACACTGGGACAGGGGGCGTCTGAAGCTTTCTTT. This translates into CASTLGQGASEAFF.

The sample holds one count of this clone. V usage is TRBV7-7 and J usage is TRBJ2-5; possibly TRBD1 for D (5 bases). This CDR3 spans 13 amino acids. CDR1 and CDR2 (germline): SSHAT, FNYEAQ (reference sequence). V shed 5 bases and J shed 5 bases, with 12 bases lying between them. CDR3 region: CASSGAPQETQYF. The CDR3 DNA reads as TGTGCCAGCAGCGGGGCCCCCCAGGAGACCCAGTACTTC.

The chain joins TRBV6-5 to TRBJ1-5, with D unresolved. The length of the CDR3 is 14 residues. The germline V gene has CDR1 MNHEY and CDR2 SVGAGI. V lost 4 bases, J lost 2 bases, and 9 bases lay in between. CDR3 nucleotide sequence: TGTGCCAGCAGTTTGTTCGGTGGCAATCAGCCCCAGCATTTT. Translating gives CASSLFGGNQPQHF.

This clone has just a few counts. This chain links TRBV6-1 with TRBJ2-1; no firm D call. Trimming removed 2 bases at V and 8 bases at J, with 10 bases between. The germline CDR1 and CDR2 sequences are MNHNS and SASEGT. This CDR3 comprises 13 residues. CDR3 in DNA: TGTGCCAGCAGTGAAACGGCCAGTGATGAGCAGTTCTTC. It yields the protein CASSETASDEQFF.

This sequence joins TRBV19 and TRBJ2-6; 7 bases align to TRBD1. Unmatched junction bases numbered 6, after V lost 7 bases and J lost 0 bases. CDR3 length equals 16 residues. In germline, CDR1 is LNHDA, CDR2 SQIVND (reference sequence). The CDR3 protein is CASNRDSYSGANVLTF. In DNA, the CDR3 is TGTGCCAGTAACCGGGACAGCTACTCTGGGGCCAACGTCCTGACTTTC.

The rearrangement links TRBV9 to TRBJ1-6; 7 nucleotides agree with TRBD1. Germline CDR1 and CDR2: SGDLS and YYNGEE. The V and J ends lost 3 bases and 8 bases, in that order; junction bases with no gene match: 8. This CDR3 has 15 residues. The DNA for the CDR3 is TGTGCCAGCAGCGCCCGGACAGGCTGGGATTCACCCCTCCACTTT. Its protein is CASSARTGWDSPLHF.

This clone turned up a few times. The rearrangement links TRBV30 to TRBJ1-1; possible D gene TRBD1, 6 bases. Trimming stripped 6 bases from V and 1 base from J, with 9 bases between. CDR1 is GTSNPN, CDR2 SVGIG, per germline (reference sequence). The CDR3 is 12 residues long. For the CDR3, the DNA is TGTGCCTGCGAACAGGGGAACACTGAAGCTTTCTTT. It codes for CACEQGNTEAFF.

CDR3 DNA sequence: TGTGCCAGCAGTGGGACGACAGCGGAGACCCAGTACTTC. It yields the protein CASSGTTAETQYF. The chain is built from TRBV6-6 and TRBJ2-5; D possibly uses TRBD1 or TRBD2 (5 bases each). Germline V lookup: CDR1 MNHNY, CDR2 SVGAGI (reference sequence). This CDR3 region has 13 residues. V gave up 5 bases and J gave up 5 bases, with 12 bases separating them.

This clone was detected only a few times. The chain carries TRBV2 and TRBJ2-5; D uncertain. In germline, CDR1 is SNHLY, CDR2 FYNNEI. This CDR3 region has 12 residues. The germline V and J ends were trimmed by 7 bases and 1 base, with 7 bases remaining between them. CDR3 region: CASNGFQETQYF. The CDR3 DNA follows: TGTGCCAGCAATGGATTCCAAGAGACCCAGTACTTC.